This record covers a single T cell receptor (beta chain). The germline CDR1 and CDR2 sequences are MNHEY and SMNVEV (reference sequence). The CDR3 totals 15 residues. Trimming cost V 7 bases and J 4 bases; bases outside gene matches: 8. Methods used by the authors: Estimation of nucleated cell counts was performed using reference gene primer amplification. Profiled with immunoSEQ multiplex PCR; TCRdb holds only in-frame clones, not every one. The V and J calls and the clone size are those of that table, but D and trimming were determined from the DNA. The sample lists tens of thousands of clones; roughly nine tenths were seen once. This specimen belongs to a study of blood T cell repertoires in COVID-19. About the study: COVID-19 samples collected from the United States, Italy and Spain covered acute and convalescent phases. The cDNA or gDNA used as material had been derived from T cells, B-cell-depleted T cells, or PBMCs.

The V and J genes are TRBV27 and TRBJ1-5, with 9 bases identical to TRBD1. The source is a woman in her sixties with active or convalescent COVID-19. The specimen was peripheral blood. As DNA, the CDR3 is TGTGCCAGCACCCCCGGGACAGGGCGGAATCAGCCCCAGCATTTT. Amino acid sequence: CASTPGTGRNQPQHF.